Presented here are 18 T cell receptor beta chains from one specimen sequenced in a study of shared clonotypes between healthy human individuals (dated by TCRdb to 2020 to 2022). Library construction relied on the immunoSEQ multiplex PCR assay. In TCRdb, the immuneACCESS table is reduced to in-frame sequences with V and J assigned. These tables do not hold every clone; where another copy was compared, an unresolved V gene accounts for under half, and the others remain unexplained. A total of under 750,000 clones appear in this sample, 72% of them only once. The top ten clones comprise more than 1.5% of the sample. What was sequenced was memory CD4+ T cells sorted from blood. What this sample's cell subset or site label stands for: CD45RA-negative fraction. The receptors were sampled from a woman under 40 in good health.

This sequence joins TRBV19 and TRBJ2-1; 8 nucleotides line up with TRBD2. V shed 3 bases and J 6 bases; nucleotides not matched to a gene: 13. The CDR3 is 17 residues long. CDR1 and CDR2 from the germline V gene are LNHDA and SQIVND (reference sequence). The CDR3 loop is CASSIFTSGRSPNEQFF. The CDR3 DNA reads TGTGCCAGTAGTATTTTCACAAGCGGGAGAAGTCCCAATGAGCAGTTCTTC.

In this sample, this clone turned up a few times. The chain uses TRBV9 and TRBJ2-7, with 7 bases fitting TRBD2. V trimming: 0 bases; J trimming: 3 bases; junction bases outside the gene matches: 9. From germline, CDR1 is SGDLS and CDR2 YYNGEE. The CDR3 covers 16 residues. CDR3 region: CASSVAPSGTYYEQYF. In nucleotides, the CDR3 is TGTGCCAGCAGCGTAGCTCCGAGCGGGACTTACTACGAGCAGTACTTC.

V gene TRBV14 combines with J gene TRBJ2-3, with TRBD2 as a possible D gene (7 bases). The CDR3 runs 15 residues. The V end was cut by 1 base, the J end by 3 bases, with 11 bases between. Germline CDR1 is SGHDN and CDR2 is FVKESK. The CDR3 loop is CASSQGRGGTDTQYF. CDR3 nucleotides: TGTGCCAGCAGCCAAGGAAGGGGGGGAACAGATACGCAGTATTTT.

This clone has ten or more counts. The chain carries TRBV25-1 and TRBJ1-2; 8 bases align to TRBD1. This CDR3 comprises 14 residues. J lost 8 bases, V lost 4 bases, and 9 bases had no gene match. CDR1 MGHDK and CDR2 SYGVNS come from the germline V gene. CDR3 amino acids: CASSALGTGGGYTF. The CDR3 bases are TGTGCCAGCAGTGCGCTAGGGACAGGTGGGGGCTACACCTTC.

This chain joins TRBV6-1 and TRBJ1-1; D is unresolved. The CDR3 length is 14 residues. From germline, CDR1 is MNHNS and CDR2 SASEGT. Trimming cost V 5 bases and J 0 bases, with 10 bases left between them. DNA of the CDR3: TGTGCCAGCAGTCAACCCGCCATGAACACTGAAGCTTTCTTT. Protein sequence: CASSQPAMNTEAFF.

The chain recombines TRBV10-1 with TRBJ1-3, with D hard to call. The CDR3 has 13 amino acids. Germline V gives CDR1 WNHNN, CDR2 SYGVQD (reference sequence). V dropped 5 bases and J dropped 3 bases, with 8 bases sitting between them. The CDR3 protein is CASSKDNGNTIYF. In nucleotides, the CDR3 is TGCGCCAGCAGTAAGGATAATGGAAACACCATATATTTT.

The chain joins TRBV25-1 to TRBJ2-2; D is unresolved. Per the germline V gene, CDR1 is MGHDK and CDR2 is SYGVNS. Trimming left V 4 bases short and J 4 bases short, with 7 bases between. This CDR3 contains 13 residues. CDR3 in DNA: TGTGCCAGCAGTGGGACGGGCACCGGGGAGCTGTTTTTT. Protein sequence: CASSGTGTGELFF.

The CDR3: CASSYSSGRSYNEQFF. The CDR3 DNA reads TGTGCCAGCAGTTACTCTAGTGGTAGGTCCTACAATGAGCAGTTCTTC. The genes are TRBV6-5 and TRBJ2-1; D is uncertain. V dropped 0 bases and J dropped 1 base, with 10 bases sitting between them. Germline V gene lookup returns CDR1 MNHEY and CDR2 SVGAGI. This CDR3 has 16 residues.

Here the CDR3 reads CASSLYPAGDQPQHF. In nucleotides, the CDR3 is TGTGCCAGCAGTTTATATCCGGCCGGTGATCAGCCCCAGCATTTT. The J gene is TRBJ1-5, the V gene TRBV28; D is uncertain. Germline V lookup: CDR1 MDHEN, CDR2 SYDVKM. The CDR3 covers 15 residues. V gave up 1 base and J gave up 5 bases, with 12 bases separating them.

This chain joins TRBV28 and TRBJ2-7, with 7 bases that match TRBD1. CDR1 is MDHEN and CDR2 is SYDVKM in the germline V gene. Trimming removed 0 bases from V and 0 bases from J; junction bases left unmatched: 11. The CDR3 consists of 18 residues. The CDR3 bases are TGTGCCAGCAGTTTATGGTACAGTTTACAGGGGAGCTCCTACGAGCAGTACTTC. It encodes CASSLWYSLQGSSYEQYF.

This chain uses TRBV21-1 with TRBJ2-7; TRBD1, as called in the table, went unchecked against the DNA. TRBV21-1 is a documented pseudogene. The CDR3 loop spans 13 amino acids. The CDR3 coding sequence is TGTGCCAGCAGACGGGACAGGGCCCACGAGCAGTACTTC. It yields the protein CASRRDRAHEQYF.

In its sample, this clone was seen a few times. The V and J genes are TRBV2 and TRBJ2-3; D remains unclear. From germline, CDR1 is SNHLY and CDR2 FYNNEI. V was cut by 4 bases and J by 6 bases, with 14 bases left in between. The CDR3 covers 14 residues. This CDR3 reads CASSGASSDDTQYF. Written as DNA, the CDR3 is TGTGCCAGCAGTGGAGCCTCCTCGGATGATACGCAGTATTTT.

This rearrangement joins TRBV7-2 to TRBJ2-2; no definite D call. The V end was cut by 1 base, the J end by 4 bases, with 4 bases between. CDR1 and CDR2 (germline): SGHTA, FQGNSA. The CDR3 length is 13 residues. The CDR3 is CASSLVSTGELFF. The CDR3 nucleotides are TGTGCCAGCAGCTTAGTGAGCACCGGGGAGCTGTTTTTT.

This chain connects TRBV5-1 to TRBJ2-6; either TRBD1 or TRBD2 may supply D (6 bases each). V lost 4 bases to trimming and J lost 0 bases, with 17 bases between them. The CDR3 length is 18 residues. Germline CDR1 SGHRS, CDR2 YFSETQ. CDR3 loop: CASSRGDTPISGANVLTF. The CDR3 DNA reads TGCGCCAGCAGCAGGGGGGACACGCCGATCTCTGGGGCCAACGTCCTGACTTTC.

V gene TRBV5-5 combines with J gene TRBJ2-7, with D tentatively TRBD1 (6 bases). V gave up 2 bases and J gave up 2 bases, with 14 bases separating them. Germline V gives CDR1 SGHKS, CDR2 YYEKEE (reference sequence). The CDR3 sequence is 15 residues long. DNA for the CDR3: TGTGCCAGCAGCTTTGGGCAGGGGAACACCTACGAGCAGTACTTC. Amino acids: CASSFGQGNTYEQYF.

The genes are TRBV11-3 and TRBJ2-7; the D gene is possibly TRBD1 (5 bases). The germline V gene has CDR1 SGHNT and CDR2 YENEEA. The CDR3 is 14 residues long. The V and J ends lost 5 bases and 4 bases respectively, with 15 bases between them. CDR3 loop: CASSPSPDTYEQYF. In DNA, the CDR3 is TGTGCCAGCAGCCCAAGTCCGGACACGTACGAGCAGTACTTC.

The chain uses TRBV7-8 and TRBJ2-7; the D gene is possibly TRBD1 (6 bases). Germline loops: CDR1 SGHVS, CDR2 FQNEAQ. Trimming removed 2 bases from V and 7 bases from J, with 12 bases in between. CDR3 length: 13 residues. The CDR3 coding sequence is TGTGCCAGCAGCTTAAGACAGGTGGAGGAGCAGTACTTC. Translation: CASSLRQVEEQYF.

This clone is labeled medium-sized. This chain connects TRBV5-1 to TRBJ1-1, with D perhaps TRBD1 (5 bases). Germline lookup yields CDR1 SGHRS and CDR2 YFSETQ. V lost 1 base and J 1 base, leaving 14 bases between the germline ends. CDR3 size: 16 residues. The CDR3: CASSLTRRRENTEAFF. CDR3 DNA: TGCGCCAGCAGCTTGACTCGCCGCAGGGAGAACACTGAAGCTTTCTTT.